The T cell receptor (beta chain) under discussion was sequenced for a study of beta chain features in type 1 diabetes. Study-wide context: No age, gender or cell yield differences were seen between patients and healthy donors. The examined sorted cells totaled 110 million or so across samples. Study-wide results and caveats: TCRB CDR3 length was moderately but significantly reduced in all four CD4+ subsets of Type 1 diabetes patients.

Since all of the isolated RNA was reverse transcribed, expressed TCRB transcripts were what got sequenced. TCRdb's copy holds only in-frame clones and misses some; the assay was immunoSEQ multiplex PCR. The sample records about 360,000 clones, around an eighth being singletons. This clone was seen only a few times. Its antigen remains unidentified. A sort by CD45RO/CCR7/CD25/CD127/CD95/CD27 yielded CD4+ naive, central memory, regulatory and stem cell-like memory cells. Trimming cost V 2 bases and J 5 bases; bases outside gene matches: 2. Germline V gene lookup returns CDR1 SGHAT and CDR2 FQNNGV. The length of the CDR3 is 16 residues.

Sequenced material: naive CD4+ T cells from blood. This receptor was taken from a woman aged 18-29 years with type 1 diabetes. The chain has TRBV11-2 and TRBJ2-4; TRBD2 aligns across 14 bases. Written as DNA, the CDR3 is TGTGCCAGCAGCTTATGGGGACTAGCGGGGGAAAACATTCAGTACTTC. Translating gives CASSLWGLAGENIQYF.